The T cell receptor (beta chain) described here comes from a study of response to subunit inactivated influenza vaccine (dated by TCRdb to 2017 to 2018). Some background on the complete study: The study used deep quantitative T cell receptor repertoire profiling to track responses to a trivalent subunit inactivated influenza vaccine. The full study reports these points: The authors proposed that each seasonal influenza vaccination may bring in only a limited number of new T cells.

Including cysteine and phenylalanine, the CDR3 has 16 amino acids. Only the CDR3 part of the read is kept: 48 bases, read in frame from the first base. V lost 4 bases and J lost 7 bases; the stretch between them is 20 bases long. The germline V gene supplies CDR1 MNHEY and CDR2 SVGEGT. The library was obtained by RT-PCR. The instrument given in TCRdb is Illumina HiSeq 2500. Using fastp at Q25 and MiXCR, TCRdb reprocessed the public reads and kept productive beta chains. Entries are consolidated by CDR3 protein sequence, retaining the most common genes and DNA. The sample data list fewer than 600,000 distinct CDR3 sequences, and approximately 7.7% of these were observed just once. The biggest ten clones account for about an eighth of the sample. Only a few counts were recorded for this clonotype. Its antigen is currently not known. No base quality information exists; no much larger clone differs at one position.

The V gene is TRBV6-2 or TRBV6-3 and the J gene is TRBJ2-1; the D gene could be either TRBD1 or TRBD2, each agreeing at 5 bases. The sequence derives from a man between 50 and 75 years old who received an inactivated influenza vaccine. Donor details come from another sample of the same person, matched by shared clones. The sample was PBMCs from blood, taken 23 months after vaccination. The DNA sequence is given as TGTGCCAGCAGTTCTCCCCGGGGCTATAGTCGTAATGAGCAGTTCTTC. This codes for CASSSPRGYSRNEQFF.